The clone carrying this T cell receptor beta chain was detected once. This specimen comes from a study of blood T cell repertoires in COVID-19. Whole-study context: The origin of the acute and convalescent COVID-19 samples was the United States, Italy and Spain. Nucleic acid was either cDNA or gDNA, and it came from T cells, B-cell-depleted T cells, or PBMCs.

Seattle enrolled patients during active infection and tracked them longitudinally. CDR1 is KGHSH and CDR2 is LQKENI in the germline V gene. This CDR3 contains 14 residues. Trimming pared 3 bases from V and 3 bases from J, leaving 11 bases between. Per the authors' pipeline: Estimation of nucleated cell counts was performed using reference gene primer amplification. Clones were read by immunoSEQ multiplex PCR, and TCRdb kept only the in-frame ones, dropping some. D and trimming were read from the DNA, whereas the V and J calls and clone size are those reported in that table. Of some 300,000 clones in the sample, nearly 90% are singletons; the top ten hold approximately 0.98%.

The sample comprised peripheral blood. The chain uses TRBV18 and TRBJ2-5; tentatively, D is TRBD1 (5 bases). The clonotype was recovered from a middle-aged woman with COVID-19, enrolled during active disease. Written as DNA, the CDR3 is TGTGCCAGCTCACCTGGGGCCCCAAAAGAGACCCAGTACTTC. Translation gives CASSPGAPKETQYF. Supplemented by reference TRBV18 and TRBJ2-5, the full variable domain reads NAGVMQNPRHLVRRRGQEARLRCSPMKGHSHVYWYRQLPEEGLKFMVYLQKENIIDESGMPKERFSAEFPKEGPSILRIQQVVRGDSAAYFCASSPGAPKETQYFGPGTRLLVL.